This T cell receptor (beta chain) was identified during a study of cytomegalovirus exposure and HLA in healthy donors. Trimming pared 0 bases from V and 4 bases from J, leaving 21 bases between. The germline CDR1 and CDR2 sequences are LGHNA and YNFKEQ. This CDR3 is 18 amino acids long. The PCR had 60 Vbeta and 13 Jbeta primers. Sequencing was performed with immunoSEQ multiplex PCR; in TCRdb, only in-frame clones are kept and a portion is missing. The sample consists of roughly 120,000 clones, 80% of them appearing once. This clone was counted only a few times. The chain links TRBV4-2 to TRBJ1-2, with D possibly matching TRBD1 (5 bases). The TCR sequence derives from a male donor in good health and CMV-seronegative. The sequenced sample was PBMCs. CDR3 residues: CASSQEEGSSSVSYGYTF. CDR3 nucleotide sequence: TGTGCCAGCAGCCAAGAGGAGGGGAGCTCCAGCGTGTCCTATGGCTACACCTTC.